This T cell receptor (beta chain) appears in the sequencing data of a study of graft-versus-host responses after intestinal transplantation. Study observations and caveats: GvH clone levels peaked in circulation, and this peak was associated with early post-transplant HvG declines.

Repertoires were generated with immunoSEQ multiplex PCR, while TCRdb's copy carries only in-frame clones and drops some. Of over 45,000 clones listed, 90% to 95% were seen once; the top ten hold 0.38%. For this clone: The antigen is not known.

Germline CDR1 reads SGHVS; CDR2 reads FNYEAQ. The V gene lost 5 bases and the J gene lost 1 base, with 16 bases spanning the gap. The CDR3 extends over 16 amino acids. This TCR derives from a human donor who was the organ donor for an intestinal transplant. This material consisted of unstimulated CD4+ T cells sorted from spleen or lymph node cells, taken before transplant. The rearrangement links TRBV7-6 to TRBJ2-3; D may correspond to TRBD1 or TRBD2 (6 bases each). The CDR3 nucleotides read TGTGCCAGCAGCCTCAAGGGGGGCCAGGGCACAGATACGCAGTATTTT. The encoded protein is CASSLKGGQGTDTQYF.